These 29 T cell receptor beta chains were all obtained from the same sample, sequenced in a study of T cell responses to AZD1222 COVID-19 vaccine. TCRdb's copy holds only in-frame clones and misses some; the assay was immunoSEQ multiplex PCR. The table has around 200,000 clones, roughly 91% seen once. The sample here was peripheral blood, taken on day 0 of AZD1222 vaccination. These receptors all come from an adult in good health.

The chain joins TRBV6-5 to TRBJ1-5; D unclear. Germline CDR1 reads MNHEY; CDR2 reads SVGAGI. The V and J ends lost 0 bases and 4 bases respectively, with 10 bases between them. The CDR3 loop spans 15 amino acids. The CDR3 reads CASSYSERSNQPQHF. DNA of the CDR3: TGTGCCAGCAGTTACTCGGAAAGGTCTAATCAGCCCCAGCATTTT.

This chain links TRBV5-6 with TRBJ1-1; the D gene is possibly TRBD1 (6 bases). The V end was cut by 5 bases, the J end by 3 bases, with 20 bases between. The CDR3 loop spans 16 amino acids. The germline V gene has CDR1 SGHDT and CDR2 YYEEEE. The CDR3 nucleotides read TGTGCCAGCAGTAATCTGGGCTGGGGGCGGTACACTGAAGCTTTCTTT. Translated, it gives CASSNLGWGRYTEAFF.

The CDR3 region has the DNA TGTGCCAGCAGCAGAACAGGGGGGAACACTGAAGCTTTCTTT. Encoded protein: CASSRTGGNTEAFF. V usage is TRBV7-3 and J usage is TRBJ1-1; TRBD1 matches 8 bases. Unmatched junction bases numbered 3, after V lost 5 bases and J lost 1 base. The CDR3 is 14 amino acids. Looked up from germline, CDR1 is SGHTA and CDR2 is FQGTGA.

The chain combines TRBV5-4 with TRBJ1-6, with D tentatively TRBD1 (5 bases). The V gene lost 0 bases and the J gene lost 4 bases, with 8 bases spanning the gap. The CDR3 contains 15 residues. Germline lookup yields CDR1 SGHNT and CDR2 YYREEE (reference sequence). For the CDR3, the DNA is TGTGCCAGCAGCTTGGCCGGGGGGTATAATTCACCCCTCCACTTT. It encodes CASSLAGGYNSPLHF.

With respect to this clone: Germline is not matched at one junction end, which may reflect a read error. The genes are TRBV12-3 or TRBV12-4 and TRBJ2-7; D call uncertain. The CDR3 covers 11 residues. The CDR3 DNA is TGTGCCAGCAGCACTCAACGCACGCTCGGTTTC. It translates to CASSTQRTLGF.

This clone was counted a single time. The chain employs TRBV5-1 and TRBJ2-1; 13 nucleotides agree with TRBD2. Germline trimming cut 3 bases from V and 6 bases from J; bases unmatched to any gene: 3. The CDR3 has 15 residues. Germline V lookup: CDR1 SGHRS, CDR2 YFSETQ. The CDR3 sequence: CASSSGTSGTNEQFF. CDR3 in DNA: TGCGCCAGCAGCTCAGGGACTAGCGGGACCAATGAGCAGTTCTTC.

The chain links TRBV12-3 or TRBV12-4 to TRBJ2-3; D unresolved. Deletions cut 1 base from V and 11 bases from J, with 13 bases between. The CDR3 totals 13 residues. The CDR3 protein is CASSLVQLPGQYF. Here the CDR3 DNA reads TGTGCCAGCAGTTTAGTGCAGCTACCAGGGCAGTATTTT.

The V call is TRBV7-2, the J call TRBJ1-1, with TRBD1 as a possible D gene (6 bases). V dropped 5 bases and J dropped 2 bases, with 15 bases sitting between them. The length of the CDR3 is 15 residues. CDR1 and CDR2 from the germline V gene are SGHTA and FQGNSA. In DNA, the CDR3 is TGTGCCAGCAGCAATACCCGAGGGGGTAACACTGAAGCTTTCTTT. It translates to CASSNTRGGNTEAFF. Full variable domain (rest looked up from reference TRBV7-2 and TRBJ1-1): GAGVSQSPSNKVTEKGKDVELRCDPISGHTALYWYRQSLGQGLEFLIYFQGNSAPDKSGLPSDRFSAERTGGSVSTLTIQRTQQEDSAVYLCASSNTRGGNTEAFFGQGTRLTVV.

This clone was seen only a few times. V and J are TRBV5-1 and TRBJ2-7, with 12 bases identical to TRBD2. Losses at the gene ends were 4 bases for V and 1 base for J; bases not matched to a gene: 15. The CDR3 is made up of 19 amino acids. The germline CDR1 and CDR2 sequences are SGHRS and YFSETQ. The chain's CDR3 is CASSGTAGLAGSRSYEQYF. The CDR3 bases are TGCGCCAGCAGCGGTACCGCGGGACTAGCGGGTAGTCGGTCCTACGAGCAGTACTTC.

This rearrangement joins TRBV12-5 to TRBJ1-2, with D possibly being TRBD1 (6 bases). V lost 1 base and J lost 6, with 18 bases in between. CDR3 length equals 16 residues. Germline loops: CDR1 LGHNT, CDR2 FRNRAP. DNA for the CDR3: TGTGCTAGTGGTTTGGGGGGGGTTACAGGGAGGAATGGCTACACCTTC. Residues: CASGLGGVTGRNGYTF.

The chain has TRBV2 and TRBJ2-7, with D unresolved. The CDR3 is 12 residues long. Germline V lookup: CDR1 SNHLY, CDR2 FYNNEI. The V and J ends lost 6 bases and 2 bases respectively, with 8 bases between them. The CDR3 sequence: CASRTLTYEQYF. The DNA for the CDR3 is TGTGCCAGCAGGACACTAACCTACGAGCAGTACTTC.

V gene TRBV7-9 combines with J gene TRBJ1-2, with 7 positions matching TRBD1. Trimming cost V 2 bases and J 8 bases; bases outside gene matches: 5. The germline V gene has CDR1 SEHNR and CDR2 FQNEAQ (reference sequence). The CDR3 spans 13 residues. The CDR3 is CASSLIDRVGYTF. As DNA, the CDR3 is TGTGCCAGCAGCTTAATCGACAGGGTCGGCTACACCTTC.

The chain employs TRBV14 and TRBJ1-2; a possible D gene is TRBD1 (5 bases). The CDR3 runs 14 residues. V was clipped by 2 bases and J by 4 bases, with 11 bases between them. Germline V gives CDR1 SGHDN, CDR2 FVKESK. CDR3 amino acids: CASSQQMGGYGYTF. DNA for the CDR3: TGTGCCAGCAGCCAACAGATGGGGGGCTATGGCTACACCTTC.

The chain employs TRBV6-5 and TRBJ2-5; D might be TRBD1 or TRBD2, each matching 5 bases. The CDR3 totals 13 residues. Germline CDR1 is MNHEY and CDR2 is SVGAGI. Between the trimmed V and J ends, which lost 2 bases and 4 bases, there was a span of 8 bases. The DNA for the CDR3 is TGTGCCAGCAGTTACCCGGGGCTAGAGACCCAGTACTTC. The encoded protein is CASSYPGLETQYF.

CDR3 DNA sequence: TGTGCCAGCAGCGGCCCGGGAAAGACTGAAGCTTTCTTT. It is translated as CASSGPGKTEAFF. The J gene is TRBJ1-1, the V gene TRBV12-3 or TRBV12-4; D is uncertain. The CDR3 consists of 13 residues. The V end was cut by 6 bases, the J end by 5 bases, with 13 bases between.

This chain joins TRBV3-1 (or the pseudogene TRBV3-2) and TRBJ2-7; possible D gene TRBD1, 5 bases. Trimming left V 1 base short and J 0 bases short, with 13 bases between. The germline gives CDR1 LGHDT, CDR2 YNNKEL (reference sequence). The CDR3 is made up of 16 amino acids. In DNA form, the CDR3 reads TGTGCCAGCAGCCAAGGGCCAGGGCCTAGCTCCTACGAGCAGTACTTC. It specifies CASSQGPGPSSYEQYF.

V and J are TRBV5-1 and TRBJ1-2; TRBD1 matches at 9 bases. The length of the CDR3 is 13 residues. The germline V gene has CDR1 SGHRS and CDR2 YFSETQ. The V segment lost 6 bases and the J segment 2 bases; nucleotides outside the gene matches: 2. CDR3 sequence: CASTGQGNYGYTF. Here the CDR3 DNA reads TGCGCCAGCACCGGACAGGGGAACTATGGCTACACCTTC. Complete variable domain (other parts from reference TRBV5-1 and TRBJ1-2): KAGVTQTPRYLIKTRGQQVTLSCSPISGHRSVSWYQQTPGQGLQFLFEYFSETQRNKGNFPGRFSGRQFSNSRSEMNVSTLELGDSALYLCASTGQGNYGYTFGSGTRLTVV.

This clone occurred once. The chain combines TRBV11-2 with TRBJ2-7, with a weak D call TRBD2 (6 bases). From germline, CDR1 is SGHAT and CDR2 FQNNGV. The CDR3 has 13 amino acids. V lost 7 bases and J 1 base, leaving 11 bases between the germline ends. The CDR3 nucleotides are TGTGCCAGCACCCACGGGGGATCCTACGAGCAGTACTTC. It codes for CASTHGGSYEQYF.

The CDR3 DNA reads TGCGCCAGCAGCCAAGATTCCCTTTCGTATCAGCCCCAGCATTTT. This sequence encodes CASSQDSLSYQPQHF. This sequence joins TRBV4-3 and TRBJ1-5; no firm D call. The germline CDR1 and CDR2 sequences are LGHNA and YSLEER. This CDR3 has 15 residues. Trimming took off 0 bases at V and 5 bases at J, with 11 bases between the two ends.

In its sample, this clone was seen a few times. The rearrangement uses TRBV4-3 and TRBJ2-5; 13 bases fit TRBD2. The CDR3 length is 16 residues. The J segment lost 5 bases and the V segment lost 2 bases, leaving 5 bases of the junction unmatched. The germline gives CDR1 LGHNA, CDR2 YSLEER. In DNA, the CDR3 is TGCGCCAGCAGCCAAACCGGGACTAGCGGGGCGGAGACCCAGTACTTC. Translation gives CASSQTGTSGAETQYF.

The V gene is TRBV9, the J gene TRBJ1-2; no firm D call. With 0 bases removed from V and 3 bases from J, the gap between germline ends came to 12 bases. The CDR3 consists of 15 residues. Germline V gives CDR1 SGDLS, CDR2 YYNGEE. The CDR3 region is CASSVALGRDYGYTF. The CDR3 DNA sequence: TGTGCCAGCAGCGTAGCTCTGGGGAGGGACTATGGCTACACCTTC.

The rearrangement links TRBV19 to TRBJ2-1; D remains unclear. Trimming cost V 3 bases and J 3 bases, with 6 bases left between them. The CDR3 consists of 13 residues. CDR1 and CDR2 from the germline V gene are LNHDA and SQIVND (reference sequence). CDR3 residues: CASSIASYNEQFF. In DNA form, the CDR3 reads TGTGCCAGTAGTATCGCTAGCTACAATGAGCAGTTCTTC.

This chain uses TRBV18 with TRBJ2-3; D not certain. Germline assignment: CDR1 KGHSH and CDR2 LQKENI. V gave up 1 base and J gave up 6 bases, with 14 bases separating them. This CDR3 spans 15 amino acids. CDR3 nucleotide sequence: TGTGCCAGCTCACCACGATCTTCAGCCGGGGATACGCAGTATTTT. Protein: CASSPRSSAGDTQYF.

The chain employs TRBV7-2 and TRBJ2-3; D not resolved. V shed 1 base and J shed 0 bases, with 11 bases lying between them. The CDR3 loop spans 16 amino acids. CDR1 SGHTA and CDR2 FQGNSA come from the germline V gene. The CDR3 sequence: CASSLVPGPSTDTQYF. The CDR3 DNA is TGTGCCAGCAGCTTAGTGCCGGGCCCTAGCACAGATACGCAGTATTTT.

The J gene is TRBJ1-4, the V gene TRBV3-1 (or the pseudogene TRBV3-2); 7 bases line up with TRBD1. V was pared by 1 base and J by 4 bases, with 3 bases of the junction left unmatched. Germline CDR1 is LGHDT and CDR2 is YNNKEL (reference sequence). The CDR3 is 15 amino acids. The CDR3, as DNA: TGTGCCAGCAGCCAAGGGGGACAGATTAATGAAAAACTGTTTTTT. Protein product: CASSQGGQINEKLFF.

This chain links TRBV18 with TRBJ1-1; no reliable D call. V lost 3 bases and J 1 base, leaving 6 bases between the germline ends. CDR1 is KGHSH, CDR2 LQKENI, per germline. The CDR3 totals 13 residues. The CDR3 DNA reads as TGTGCCAGCTCACCGGCAACGAACACTGAAGCTTTCTTT. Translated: CASSPATNTEAFF.

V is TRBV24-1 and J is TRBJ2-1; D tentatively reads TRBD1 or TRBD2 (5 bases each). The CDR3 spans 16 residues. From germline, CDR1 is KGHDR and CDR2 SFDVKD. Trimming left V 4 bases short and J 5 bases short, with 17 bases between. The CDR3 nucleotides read TGTGCCACCAGTGACCCTGGCCGGGACCGGGACAATGAGCAGTTCTTC. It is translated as CATSDPGRDRDNEQFF.

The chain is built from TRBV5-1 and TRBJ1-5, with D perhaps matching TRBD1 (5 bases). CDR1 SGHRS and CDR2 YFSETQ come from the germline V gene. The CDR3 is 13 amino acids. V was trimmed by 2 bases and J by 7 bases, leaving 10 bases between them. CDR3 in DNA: TGCGCCAGCAGCTTCGGTCGGGACCAGCCCCAGCATTTT. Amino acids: CASSFGRDQPQHF.

The CDR3 DNA is TGTGCCAGCAGTTACTCGAGTGTCCGCGAGCAGTACTTC. Encoded protein: CASSYSSVREQYF. The chain couples TRBV6-5 to TRBJ2-7; D unresolved. There are 13 residues in the CDR3. Trimming stripped 0 bases from V and 6 bases from J, with 9 bases between. Germline V gene lookup returns CDR1 MNHEY and CDR2 SVGAGI.